These 17 T cell receptor beta chains came from one sample sequenced in a study of radiotherapy plus CTLA-4 blockade in lung cancer. The method was immunoSEQ multiplex PCR; TCRdb's version includes in-frame clones alone and lacks a portion of them. The sample has more than 90,000 clones, around nine tenths seen once. This specimen consisted of peripheral blood, obtained from a patient treated with radiotherapy plus ipilimumab. These receptors came from a human donor with non-small cell lung cancer that progressed on radiotherapy plus ipilimumab.

The chain recombines TRBV16 with TRBJ1-1; 8 bases match TRBD1. Germline V gene data show CDR1 as KGHSY and CDR2 as FQNENV. This CDR3 is built from 15 residues. V shed 5 bases and J 5 bases; nucleotides not matched to a gene: 10. The CDR3 DNA reads as TGTGCCAGCAGCACAGCCGGGACAGGTTTTACTGAAGCTTTCTTT. This sequence encodes CASSTAGTGFTEAFF.

The rearrangement links TRBV5-1 to TRBJ1-2; possible D gene TRBD1, 6 bases. The CDR3 totals 14 residues. Trimming removed 3 bases from V and 8 bases from J, with 17 bases in between. The germline CDR1 and CDR2 sequences are SGHRS and YFSETQ. The CDR3, as DNA: TGCGCCAGCAGCTACGTCGCGGGGGCGGGCGGCTACACCTTC. Its translation: CASSYVAGAGGYTF.

This clone has just one count. The chain joins TRBV11-3 to TRBJ2-1; tentative D call: TRBD2 (6 bases). Germline CDR1 SGHNT, CDR2 YENEEA. The CDR3 contains 15 residues. Trimming cost V 2 bases and J 6 bases, with 14 bases left between them. CDR3 in amino acids: CASSLWDSGRNEQFF. In nucleotides, the CDR3 is TGTGCCAGCAGCTTATGGGACTCAGGGCGCAATGAGCAGTTCTTC.

This chain connects TRBV6-5 to TRBJ2-7, with TRBD1 matching 9 bases. The CDR3 is 15 residues long. CDR1 is MNHEY and CDR2 is SVGAGI in the germline V gene. Trimming cost V 5 bases and J 2 bases; bases outside gene matches: 7. In nucleotides, the CDR3 is TGTGCCAGCAGTACGGCGGGACAGGGCACCTACGAGCAGTACTTC. The encoded protein is CASSTAGQGTYEQYF.

V usage is TRBV9 and J usage is TRBJ2-5, with D hard to call. The V and J ends lost 4 bases and 8 bases respectively, with 18 bases between them. Germline lookup yields CDR1 SGDLS and CDR2 YYNGEE. CDR3 length equals 14 residues. CDR3 coding DNA: TGTGCCAGCAGCCCAGGACCCCTCGAACGAACCCAGTACTTC. It codes for CASSPGPLERTQYF.

The chain combines TRBV10-3 with TRBJ1-1; D gene ambiguous. V was cut by 0 bases and J by 0 bases, with 8 bases left in between. In germline, CDR1 is ENHRY, CDR2 SYGVKD. The CDR3 has 15 residues. The chain's CDR3 is CAISESEGLNTEAFF. The DNA for the CDR3 is TGTGCCATCAGTGAGTCAGAAGGACTGAACACTGAAGCTTTCTTT.

Only one count was recorded for this clone. The J gene is TRBJ2-5, the V gene TRBV6-5, with D tentatively TRBD1 (6 bases). The J call is uncertain, as TRBJ2-7 better fits the DNA end. CDR3 length: 15 amino acids. Germline V gene data show CDR1 as MNHEY and CDR2 as SVGAGI. The CDR3 sequence: CASSYSATGHYEQYF. The CDR3 nucleotides read TGTGCCAGCAGTTACTCCGCAACAGGGCACTACGAGCAGTACTTC.

The chain joins TRBV2 to TRBJ2-1; D is unresolved. Trimming left V 6 bases short and J 1 base short, with 4 bases between. The CDR3 spans 12 residues. Germline V gene sequence: CDR1 SNHLY, CDR2 FYNNEI. The CDR3 DNA reads TGTGCCAGCAGCCCTTCCTACAATGAGCAGTTCTTC. Its protein is CASSPSYNEQFF.

This clone has just one count. The V and J genes are TRBV15 and TRBJ2-7, with 8 bases aligning to TRBD1. The V gene's germline CDR1 is LNHNV and CDR2 YYDKDF (reference sequence). Unmatched junction bases numbered 8, after V lost 6 bases and J lost 7 bases. The CDR3 length is 13 residues. The CDR3: CATSQGASYEQYF. CDR3 DNA: TGTGCCACCAGTCAGGGGGCAAGTTATGAGCAGTACTTC.

The chain carries TRBV15 and TRBJ2-2, with D possibly TRBD1 on 6 matching bases. Germline-derived CDR1 and CDR2 are LNHNV and YYDKDF (reference sequence). The CDR3 has 13 amino acids. V lost 4 bases and J 6 bases, leaving 9 bases between the germline ends. CDR3 loop: CATSKTGPGELFF. As DNA, the CDR3 is TGTGCCACCAGCAAAACAGGGCCCGGGGAGCTGTTTTTT.

This chain uses TRBV15 with TRBJ1-1; D possibly corresponds to TRBD1 (5 bases). The V end lost 2 bases, the J end lost 0 bases, and 13 bases lay between the germline ends. Germline assignment: CDR1 LNHNV and CDR2 YYDKDF (reference sequence). The length of the CDR3 is 16 residues. CDR3 protein: CATSRSGNWLNTEAFF. CDR3 nucleotide sequence: TGTGCCACCAGCAGATCAGGGAACTGGCTGAACACTGAAGCTTTCTTT.

The chain joins TRBV7-9 to TRBJ2-7; D is unclear. This CDR3 region has 14 residues. Germline V lookup: CDR1 SEHNR, CDR2 FQNEAQ (reference sequence). V lost 7 bases to trimming and J lost 0 bases, with 13 bases between them. The CDR3 sequence: CASTVSPSSYEQYF. The CDR3 region has the DNA TGTGCCAGCACCGTTTCCCCCTCCTCCTACGAGCAGTACTTC. The whole variable domain, remainder taken from reference TRBV7-9 and TRBJ2-7, is DTGVSQNPRHKITKRGQNVTFRCDPISEHNRLYWYRQTLGQGPEFLTYFQNEAQLEKSRLLSDRFSAERPKGSFSTLEIQRTEQGDSAMYLCASTVSPSSYEQYFGPGTRLTVT.

The chain has TRBV6-5 and TRBJ1-4; 7 bases agree with TRBD1. V lost 0 bases and J lost 8; bases outside the gene matches: 6. Looked up from germline, CDR1 is MNHEY and CDR2 is SVGAGI. The CDR3 totals 15 residues. In nucleotides, the CDR3 is TGTGCCAGCAGTTACTCGAGACAGGGCTCAGAAAAACTGTTTTTT. It yields the protein CASSYSRQGSEKLFF.

This clone was seen only a few times. The chain has TRBV9 and TRBJ2-1, with 11 nucleotides matching TRBD2. The ends lost 6 bases at V and 7 bases at J; junction bases unmatched: 12. Germline assignment: CDR1 SGDLS and CDR2 YYNGEE. The CDR3 has 16 amino acids. CDR3 residues: CASTILRLAGRNEQFF. CDR3 DNA sequence: TGTGCCAGCACCATACTGCGACTAGCGGGACGAAATGAGCAGTTCTTC. Supplemented by reference TRBV9 and TRBJ2-1, the full variable domain reads DSGVTQTPKHLITATGQRVTLRCSPRSGDLSVYWYQQSLDQGLQFLIQYYNGEERAKGNILERFSAQQFPDLHSELNLSSLELGDSALYFCASTILRLAGRNEQFFGPGTRLTVL.

This clone was seen more than once but under ten times. The chain has TRBV6-6 and TRBJ1-2, with 9 bases matching TRBD1. V lost 5 bases to trimming and J lost 5 bases; unmatched junction nucleotides: 9. Germline values: CDR1 MNHNY, CDR2 SVGAGI (reference sequence). The CDR3 extends over 15 amino acids. CDR3 coding DNA: TGTGCCAGCAGTCCAGTAGGACAGGGGTCGTATGGCTACACCTTC. It codes for CASSPVGQGSYGYTF.

The chain employs TRBV7-9 and TRBJ1-1; the match to TRBD1 covers 7 bases. Trimming removed 6 bases from V and 4 bases from J; junction bases left unmatched: 11. The CDR3 has 15 amino acids. Per the germline V gene, CDR1 is SEHNR and CDR2 is FQNEAQ (reference sequence). The CDR3 coding sequence is TGTGCCAGCAGAGCGAGGTCAGGGGGGACCACTGAAGCTTTCTTT. It specifies CASRARSGGTTEAFF. Using reference TRBV7-9 and TRBJ1-1 for the parts outside the CDR3, the full variable domain is DTGVSQNPRHKITKRGQNVTFRCDPISEHNRLYWYRQTLGQGPEFLTYFQNEAQLEKSRLLSDRFSAERPKGSFSTLEIQRTEQGDSAMYLCASRARSGGTTEAFFGQGTRLTVV.

This clone appeared a single time. The chain couples TRBV11-3 to TRBJ1-2; a weak D match, TRBD1 (5 bases). The ends were cut back, 4 bases at V and 8 bases at J, with 17 bases in the middle. Germline V CDR1 and CDR2: SGHNT, YENEEA. The CDR3 is 14 amino acids. In nucleotides, the CDR3 is TGTGCCAGCAGCTCGGGGCGGACATCCGGGGGCTACACCTTC. Encoded protein: CASSSGRTSGGYTF.